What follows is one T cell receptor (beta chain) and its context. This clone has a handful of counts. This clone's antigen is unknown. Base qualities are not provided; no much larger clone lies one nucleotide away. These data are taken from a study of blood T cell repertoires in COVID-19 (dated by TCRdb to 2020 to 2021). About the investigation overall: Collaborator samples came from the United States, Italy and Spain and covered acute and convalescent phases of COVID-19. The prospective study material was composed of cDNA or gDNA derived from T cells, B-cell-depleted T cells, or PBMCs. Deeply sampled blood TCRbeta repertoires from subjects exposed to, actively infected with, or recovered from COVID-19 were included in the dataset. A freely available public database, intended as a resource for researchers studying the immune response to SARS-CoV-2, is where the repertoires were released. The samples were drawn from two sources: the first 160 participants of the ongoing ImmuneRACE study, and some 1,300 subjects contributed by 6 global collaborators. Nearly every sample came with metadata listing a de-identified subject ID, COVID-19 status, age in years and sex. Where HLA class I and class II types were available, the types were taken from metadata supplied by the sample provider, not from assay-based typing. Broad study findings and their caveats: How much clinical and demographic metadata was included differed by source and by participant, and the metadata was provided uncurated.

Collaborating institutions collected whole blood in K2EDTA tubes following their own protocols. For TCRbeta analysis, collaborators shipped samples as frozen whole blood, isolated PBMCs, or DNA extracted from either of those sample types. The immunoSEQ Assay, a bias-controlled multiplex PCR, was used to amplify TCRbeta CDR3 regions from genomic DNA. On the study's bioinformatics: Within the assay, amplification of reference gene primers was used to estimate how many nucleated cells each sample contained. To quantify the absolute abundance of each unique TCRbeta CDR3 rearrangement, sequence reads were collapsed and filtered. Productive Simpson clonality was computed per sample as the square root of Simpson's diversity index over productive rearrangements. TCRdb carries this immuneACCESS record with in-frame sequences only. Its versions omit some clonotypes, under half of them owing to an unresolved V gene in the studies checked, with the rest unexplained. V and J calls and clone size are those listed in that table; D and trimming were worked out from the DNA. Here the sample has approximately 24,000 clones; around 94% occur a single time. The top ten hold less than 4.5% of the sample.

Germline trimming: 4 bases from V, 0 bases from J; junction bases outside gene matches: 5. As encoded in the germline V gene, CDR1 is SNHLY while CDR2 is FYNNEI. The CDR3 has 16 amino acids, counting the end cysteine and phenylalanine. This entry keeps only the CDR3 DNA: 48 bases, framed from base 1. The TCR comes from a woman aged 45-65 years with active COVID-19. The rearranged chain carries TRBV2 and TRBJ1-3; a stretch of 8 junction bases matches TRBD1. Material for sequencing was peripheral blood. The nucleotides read TGTGCCAGCAGTGCGACAGGGGTCCTCTCTGGAAACACCATATATTTT. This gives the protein CASSATGVLSGNTIYF.